These 28 T cell receptor beta chains came from one sample sequenced in a study of cytomegalovirus exposure and HLA in healthy donors. The PCR was carried out with 60 Vbeta primers and 13 Jbeta primers. Clones were sequenced by immunoSEQ multiplex PCR, and TCRdb holds only the in-frame ones, with some missing. Of 150,000 to 200,000 clones listed, 81% are singletons. The source material was PBMCs. These receptors were taken from a man aged 35-49 years in good health and CMV-seropositive.

The J gene is TRBJ2-7, the V gene TRBV5-1; no clear D. Per the germline V gene, CDR1 is SGHRS and CDR2 is YFSETQ. V dropped 0 bases and J dropped 3 bases, with 7 bases sitting between them. The CDR3 has 13 amino acids. The CDR3, as DNA: TGCGCCAGCAGCTTGGGGCAGATCTACGAGCAGTACTTC. Its protein is CASSLGQIYEQYF.

V is TRBV9 and J is TRBJ2-2, with D perhaps TRBD2 (6 bases). The CDR3 length is 14 residues. The germline V gene encodes CDR1 SGDLS and CDR2 YYNGEE. V was clipped by 0 bases and J by 5 bases, with 8 bases between them. In DNA form, the CDR3 reads TGTGCCAGCAGCGTAGGGCTAGCGACCGGGGAGCTGTTTTTT. Its translation: CASSVGLATGELFF.

V and J are TRBV5-6 and TRBJ2-6, with D possibly matching TRBD1 (6 bases). The V gene lost 6 bases and the J gene lost 0 bases, with 7 bases spanning the gap. This CDR3 has 14 amino acids. CDR1 SGHDT and CDR2 YYEEEE come from the germline V gene. CDR3 coding DNA: TGTGCCAGCACCAGGGGCTCTGGGGCCAACGTCCTGACTTTC. This codes for CASTRGSGANVLTF.

This clone showed up just a few times. The chain uses TRBV7-8 and TRBJ2-7; TRBD1 agrees at 8 bases. V was clipped by 1 base and J by 3 bases; unmatched bases: 5. The CDR3 is made up of 15 amino acids. Germline V gene data show CDR1 as SGHVS and CDR2 as FQNEAQ. CDR3 residues: CASSLDPGGGYEQYF. The DNA for the CDR3 is TGTGCCAGCAGCTTAGACCCAGGGGGCGGCTACGAGCAGTACTTC. Complete variable domain (other parts from reference TRBV7-8 and TRBJ2-7): GAGVSQSPRYKVAKRGQDVALRCDPISGHVSLFWYQQALGQGPEFLTYFQNEAQLDKSGLPSDRFFAERPEGSVSTLKIQRTQQEDSAVYLCASSLDPGGGYEQYFGPGTRLTVT.

This clone occurred a few times. This chain links TRBV5-1 with TRBJ2-1; 10 bases are a match to TRBD1. This CDR3 contains 15 residues. Germline CDR1 reads SGHRS; CDR2 reads YFSETQ. V shed 0 bases and J 6 bases; nucleotides not matched to a gene: 3. CDR3 sequence: CASSLGTGGGNEQFF. The CDR3 region has the DNA TGCGCCAGCAGCTTGGGGACAGGGGGGGGCAATGAGCAGTTCTTC.

Only one count was recorded for this clone. J is TRBJ2-7 and V is TRBV5-8; D might be TRBD1 (6 bases). The V gene lost 5 bases and the J gene lost 4 bases, with 10 bases spanning the gap. The CDR3 has 12 residues. Germline V gene sequence: CDR1 SGHTS, CDR2 YDEGEE. This CDR3 reads CASRDDRYEQYF. The CDR3 region has the DNA TGTGCCAGCAGGGATGACAGGTACGAGCAGTACTTC.

The chain uses TRBV10-3 and TRBJ1-5, with D tentatively TRBD1 (5 bases). V lost 10 bases, J lost 0 bases, and 13 bases lay in between. The CDR3 runs 14 residues. Germline CDR1 is ENHRY and CDR2 is SYGVKD. The CDR3 DNA follows: TGTGCCAACTCGGACACACATAGCAATCAGCCCCAGCATTTT. Its protein is CANSDTHSNQPQHF.

The chain couples TRBV10-3 to TRBJ1-1, with TRBD1 matching 7 bases. Germline V gene sequence: CDR1 ENHRY, CDR2 SYGVKD. The CDR3 sequence is 14 residues long. Trimming at V came to 9 bases and at J to 5 bases, leaving 12 bases not matched to a gene. CDR3 protein: CAIRTGDRVTEAFF. The DNA for the CDR3 is TGTGCCATTCGGACAGGAGATAGGGTTACTGAAGCTTTCTTT.

This chain uses TRBV5-1 with TRBJ2-1; 8 bases agree with TRBD2. The CDR3 runs to 16 residues. From germline, CDR1 is SGHRS and CDR2 YFSETQ. With 0 bases clipped from V and 4 bases from J, the junction kept 6 bases outside the gene matches. The CDR3 nucleotides are TGCGCCAGCAGCTTGGGGACTGGCGGGGGGTACAATGAGCAGTTCTTC. It specifies CASSLGTGGGYNEQFF.

This clone appeared a few times. The chain uses TRBV25-1 and TRBJ2-7; TRBD2 agrees at 8 bases. The CDR3 loop spans 13 amino acids. Germline values: CDR1 MGHDK, CDR2 SYGVNS. Trimming took 8 bases from V and 1 from J; bases not matched to a gene: 4. In DNA, the CDR3 is TGTGCCAGCGGACTAGCAGGATCCTACGAGCAGTACTTC. Residues: CASGLAGSYEQYF.

This clone was recorded a few times. The chain joins TRBV6-5 to TRBJ1-1; D possibly corresponds to TRBD1 (5 bases). V shed 5 bases and J shed 6 bases, with 7 bases lying between them. Germline loops: CDR1 MNHEY, CDR2 SVGAGI. The CDR3 has 11 residues. DNA of the CDR3: TGTGCCAGCAGTCAGGGTCCTGAAGCTTTCTTT. This codes for CASSQGPEAFF.

The gene calls are TRBV4-3 and TRBJ2-5; D might be TRBD2 (6 bases). Germline CDR1 and CDR2: LGHNA and YSLEER. Deletions cut 2 bases from V and 1 base from J, with 8 bases between. The CDR3 extends over 14 amino acids. The CDR3 protein is CASSQPGLQETQYF. The CDR3 bases are TGCGCCAGCAGCCAACCGGGACTCCAAGAGACCCAGTACTTC.

The chain combines TRBV25-1 with TRBJ2-7; 9 nucleotides agree with TRBD1. The CDR3 sequence is 14 residues long. Germline V gene data show CDR1 as MGHDK and CDR2 as SYGVNS. V gave up 3 bases and J gave up 3 bases; unmatched junction bases: 3. As DNA, the CDR3 is TGTGCCAGCAGTGAGGGACAGGGACGCTACGAGCAGTACTTC. Translated: CASSEGQGRYEQYF.

This chain uses TRBV6-5 with TRBJ2-3; D possibly corresponds to TRBD2 (6 bases). The CDR3 totals 12 residues. Germline CDR1 MNHEY, CDR2 SVGAGI. The CDR3 reads CASGGATDTQYF. CDR3 nucleotide sequence: TGTGCTAGTGGAGGGGCGACAGATACGCAGTATTTT.

This clone was seen only once. The chain recombines TRBV7-6 with TRBJ2-7; 10 bases fit TRBD1. After removal of 0 bases from V and 2 bases from J, the junction contained 13 bases not matched to a gene. Germline CDR1 and CDR2: SGHVS and FNYEAQ. The CDR3 is made up of 19 amino acids. The CDR3 is CASSLASVGQGGKAYEQYF. In DNA form, the CDR3 reads TGTGCCAGCAGCTTAGCTTCCGTCGGACAGGGGGGAAAGGCCTACGAGCAGTACTTC. The full variable domain, its missing parts supplied by reference TRBV7-6 and TRBJ2-7, is GAGVSQSPRYKVTKRGQDVALRCDPISGHVSLYWYRQALGQGPEFLTYFNYEAQQDKSGLPNDRFSAERPEGSISTLTIQRTEQRDSAMYRCASSLASVGQGGKAYEQYFGPGTRLTVT.

The V call is TRBV5-1, the J call TRBJ2-1, with 11 nucleotides matching TRBD1. Germline V gives CDR1 SGHRS, CDR2 YFSETQ. CDR3 length: 15 residues. The J segment lost 6 bases and the V segment lost 5 bases, leaving 7 bases of the junction unmatched. The CDR3 region is CASSSGQGGSNEQFF. CDR3 DNA sequence: TGCGCCAGCAGTTCGGGACAGGGGGGATCCAATGAGCAGTTCTTC.

The V gene is TRBV5-1, the J gene TRBJ2-1; perhaps TRBD1 as D (5 bases). Germline V gives CDR1 SGHRS, CDR2 YFSETQ. V was shortened by 0 bases and J by 11 bases, with 18 bases between the two germline ends. The CDR3 spans 15 residues. The CDR3 reads CASSLGSQAISQQFF. The CDR3 DNA reads as TGCGCCAGCAGCTTGGGCTCACAGGCAATCAGCCAGCAGTTCTTC.

V gene TRBV4-1 combines with J gene TRBJ2-7, with TRBD1 matching 12 bases. Looked up from germline, CDR1 is MGHRA and CDR2 is YSYEKL. The CDR3 covers 16 residues. Germline trimming cut 2 bases from V and 6 bases from J; bases unmatched to any gene: 8. The CDR3 sequence: CASSQLAGTGGFEQYF. CDR3 in DNA: TGCGCCAGCAGCCAACTCGCGGGGACAGGGGGCTTCGAGCAGTACTTC.

The genes are TRBV9 and TRBJ1-2, with 9 bases lining up with TRBD1. The CDR3 has 15 residues. J gave up 4 bases and V 0 bases, and 4 bases lay outside the gene matches. Germline V gene data show CDR1 as SGDLS and CDR2 as YYNGEE. CDR3 region: CASSVGQGDLYGYTF. CDR3 in DNA: TGTGCCAGCAGCGTAGGACAGGGGGATCTCTATGGCTACACCTTC.

The chain joins TRBV7-9 to TRBJ2-7; 8 bases fit TRBD2. CDR1 and CDR2 from the germline V gene are SEHNR and FQNEAQ (reference sequence). The CDR3 has 17 residues. V lost 0 bases to trimming and J lost 2 bases; unmatched junction nucleotides: 9. CDR3 in amino acids: CASSLARGLDKPYEQYF. The CDR3 DNA follows: TGTGCCAGCAGCTTAGCGCGGGGACTAGACAAACCCTACGAGCAGTACTTC.

V is TRBV11-2 and J is TRBJ1-2, with TRBD1 matching over 7 bases. The V gene end was trimmed by 0 bases and the J gene end by 5 bases; junction bases not matched to a gene: 3. Germline values: CDR1 SGHAT, CDR2 FQNNGV. There are 14 residues in the CDR3. The CDR3 spells CASSLDGTVYGYTF. Written as DNA, the CDR3 is TGTGCCAGCAGCTTAGACGGGACAGTTTATGGCTACACCTTC. The entire variable domain, with the rest obtained from reference TRBV11-2 and TRBJ1-2, is as follows: EAGVAQSPRYKIIEKRQSVAFWCNPISGHATLYWYQQILGQGPKLLIQFQNNGVVDDSQLPKDRFSAERLKGVDSTLKIQPAKLEDSAVYLCASSLDGTVYGYTFGSGTRLTVV.

The chain has TRBV30 and TRBJ2-7; no firm D call. The CDR3 consists of 13 residues. With 3 bases removed from V and 6 bases from J, the gap between germline ends came to 15 bases. The germline CDR1 and CDR2 sequences are GTSNPN and SVGIG (reference sequence). DNA for the CDR3: TGTGCCTGGAGAGAAGCAACCCCACGCGAGCAGTACTTC. It translates to CAWREATPREQYF.

The J gene is TRBJ2-2, the V gene TRBV2; D not certain. Trimming removed 8 bases from V and 1 base from J, with 11 bases in between. The CDR3 loop spans 14 amino acids. CDR1 SNHLY and CDR2 FYNNEI come from the germline V gene. CDR3 DNA sequence: TGTGCCAGCTATCTTTCAGGGAACACCGGGGAGCTGTTTTTT. Translating it yields CASYLSGNTGELFF.

The chain is built from TRBV5-1 and TRBJ2-3; the match to TRBD2 covers 9 bases. This CDR3 region has 16 residues. V shed 4 bases and J 0 bases; nucleotides not matched to a gene: 6. Looked up from germline, CDR1 is SGHRS and CDR2 is YFSETQ. The CDR3 loop is CASSTSGHASTDTQYF. CDR3 nucleotide sequence: TGCGCCAGCAGCACTAGCGGGCACGCTAGCACAGATACGCAGTATTTT.

The chain combines TRBV5-6 with TRBJ1-3, with D maybe TRBD1 (5 bases). This CDR3 is built from 13 residues. The V and J ends lost 6 bases and 2 bases respectively, with 9 bases between them. From germline, CDR1 is SGHDT and CDR2 YYEEEE. The CDR3 loop reads CASTGGAGNTIYF. The DNA for the CDR3 is TGTGCCAGCACCGGGGGAGCTGGAAACACCATATATTTT.

The J gene is TRBJ2-7, the V gene TRBV11-2; 7 bases are shared with TRBD2. After removal of 5 bases from V and 6 bases from J, the junction contained 19 bases not matched to a gene. Germline CDR1 SGHAT, CDR2 FQNNGV. The CDR3 covers 17 residues. CDR3 residues: CASSPGGSGPLNLEQYF. The CDR3 bases are TGTGCCAGCAGCCCCGGAGGTAGCGGGCCCCTTAACCTCGAGCAGTACTTC.

The chain has TRBV9 and TRBJ2-3; no definite D call. V shed 4 bases and J shed 0 bases, with 6 bases lying between them. CDR1 and CDR2 (germline): SGDLS, YYNGEE. The CDR3 covers 13 residues. The CDR3 region has the DNA TGTGCCAGCAGCCCCCAGAGCACAGATACGCAGTATTTT. Its translation is CASSPQSTDTQYF.

The chain combines TRBV28 with TRBJ2-5; D gene unclear. CDR3 length: 13 amino acids. Per the germline V gene, CDR1 is MDHEN and CDR2 is SYDVKM. With 2 bases removed from V and 4 bases from J, the gap between germline ends came to 8 bases. The DNA of the CDR3 is TGTGCCAGCAGTTTACGCAGGATAGAGACCCAGTACTTC. Its translation: CASSLRRIETQYF.